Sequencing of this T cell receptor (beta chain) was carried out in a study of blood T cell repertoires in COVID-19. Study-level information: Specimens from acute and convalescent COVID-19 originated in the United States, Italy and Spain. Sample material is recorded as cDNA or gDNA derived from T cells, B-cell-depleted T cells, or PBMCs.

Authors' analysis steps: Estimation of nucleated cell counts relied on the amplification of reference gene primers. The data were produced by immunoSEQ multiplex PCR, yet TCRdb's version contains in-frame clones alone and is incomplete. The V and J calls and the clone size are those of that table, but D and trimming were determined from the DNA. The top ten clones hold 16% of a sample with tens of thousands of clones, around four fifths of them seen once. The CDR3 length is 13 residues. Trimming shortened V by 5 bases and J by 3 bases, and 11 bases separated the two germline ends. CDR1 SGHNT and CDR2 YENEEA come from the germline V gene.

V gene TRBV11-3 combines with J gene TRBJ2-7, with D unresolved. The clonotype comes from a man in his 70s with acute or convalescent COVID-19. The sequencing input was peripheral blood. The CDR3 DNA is TGTGCCAGCAGCCAGGATCTCAACTACGAGCAGTACTTC. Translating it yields CASSQDLNYEQYF. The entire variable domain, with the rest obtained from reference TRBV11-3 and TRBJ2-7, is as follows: EAGVVQSPRYKIIEKKQPVAFWCNPISGHNTLYWYLQNLGQGPELLIRYENEEAVDDSQLPKDRFSAERLKGVDSTLKIQPAELGDSAVYLCASSQDLNYEQYFGPGTRLTVT.